This TCR beta chain is from a study of human T cells and chemical hapten exposure. Sample time point: patch test 1, 2 weeks after DPC sensitization. The sample's treatment: therapeutic diphenylcyclopropenone sensitization with weekly scalp DPC. TCRdb used MiXCR to reprocess the RACE reads, holding one entry per CDR3 protein. Of approximately 110,000 distinct CDR3 sequences listed, about 11% are singletons. This clonotype was observed a few times. The CDR3 is 11 residues long. Per the germline V gene, CDR1 is SGHRS and CDR2 is YFSETQ. The V end was cut by 4 bases, the J end by 9 bases, with 8 bases between.

The sample was whole blood, taken in connection with sensitization to the hapten diphenylcyclopropenone (DPC). The receptor's source is a woman aged 40 to 50 with alopecia areata. Some clones in this sample may be carry-over from other donors' samples. This rearrangement joins TRBV5-1 to TRBJ1-5; D is ambiguous. The DNA of the CDR3 is TGCGCCAGCAGCCCACTAGTGCCCCAGCATTTT. Its protein product is CASSPLVPQHF.